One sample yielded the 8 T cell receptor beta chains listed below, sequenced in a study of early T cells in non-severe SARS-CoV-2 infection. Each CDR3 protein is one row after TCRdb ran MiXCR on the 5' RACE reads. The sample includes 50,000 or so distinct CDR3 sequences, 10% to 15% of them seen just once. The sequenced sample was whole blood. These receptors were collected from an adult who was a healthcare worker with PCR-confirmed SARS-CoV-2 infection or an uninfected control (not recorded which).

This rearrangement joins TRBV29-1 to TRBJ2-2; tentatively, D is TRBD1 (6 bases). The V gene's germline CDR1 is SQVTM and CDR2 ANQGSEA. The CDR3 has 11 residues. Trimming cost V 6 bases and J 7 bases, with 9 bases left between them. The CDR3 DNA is TGCAGCGTGATGACAGGCGGGGAGCTGTTTTTT. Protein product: CSVMTGGELFF.

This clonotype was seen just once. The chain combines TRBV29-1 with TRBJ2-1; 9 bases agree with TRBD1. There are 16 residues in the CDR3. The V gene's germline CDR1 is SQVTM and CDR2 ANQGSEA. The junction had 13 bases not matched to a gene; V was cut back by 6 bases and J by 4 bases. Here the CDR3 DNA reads TGCAGCGTAGAACCCCCGGACAGGGGATCGTACAATGAGCAGTTCTTC. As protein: CSVEPPDRGSYNEQFF.

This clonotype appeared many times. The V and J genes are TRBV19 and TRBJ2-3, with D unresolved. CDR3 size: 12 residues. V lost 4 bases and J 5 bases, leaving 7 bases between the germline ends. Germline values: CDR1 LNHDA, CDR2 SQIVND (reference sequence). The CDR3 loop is CASSTRQDTQYF. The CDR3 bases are TGTGCCAGTAGTACACGGCAAGATACGCAGTATTTT.

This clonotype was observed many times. The chain's CDR3 is CASSMDGRGADTQYF. The CDR3 bases are TGTGCCAGTAGTATGGACGGGAGAGGTGCAGATACGCAGTATTTT. The chain uses TRBV19 and TRBJ2-3; possible D gene TRBD2, 6 bases. Germline CDR1 and CDR2: LNHDA and SQIVND (reference sequence). This CDR3 is built from 15 residues. V lost 3 bases to trimming and J lost 4 bases, with 14 bases between them.

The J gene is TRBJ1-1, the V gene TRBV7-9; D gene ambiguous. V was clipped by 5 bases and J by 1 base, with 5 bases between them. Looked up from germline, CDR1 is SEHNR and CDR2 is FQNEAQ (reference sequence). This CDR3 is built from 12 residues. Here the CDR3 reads CASSRANTEAFF. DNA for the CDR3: TGTGCCAGCAGCCGCGCGAACACTGAAGCTTTCTTT.

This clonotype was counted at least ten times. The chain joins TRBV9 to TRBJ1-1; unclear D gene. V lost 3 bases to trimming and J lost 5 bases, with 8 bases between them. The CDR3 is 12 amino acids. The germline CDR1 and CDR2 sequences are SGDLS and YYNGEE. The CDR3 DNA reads TGTGCCAGCAGCGCCACCGGGACTGAAGCTTTCTTT. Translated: CASSATGTEAFF.

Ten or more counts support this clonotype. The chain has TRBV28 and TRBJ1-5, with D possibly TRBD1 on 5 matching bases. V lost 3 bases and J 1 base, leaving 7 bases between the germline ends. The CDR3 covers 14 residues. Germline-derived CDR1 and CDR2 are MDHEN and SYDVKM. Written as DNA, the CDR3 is TGTGCCAGCAGTTTTGGGGGAAGCAATCAGCCCCAGCATTTT. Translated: CASSFGGSNQPQHF.

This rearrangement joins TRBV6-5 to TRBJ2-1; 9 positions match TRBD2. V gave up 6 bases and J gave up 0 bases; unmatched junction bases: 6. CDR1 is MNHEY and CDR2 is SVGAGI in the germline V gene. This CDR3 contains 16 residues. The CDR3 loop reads CASRKISGSSYNEQFF. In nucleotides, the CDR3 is TGTGCCAGCAGAAAAATTAGCGGGAGCTCCTACAATGAGCAGTTCTTC.